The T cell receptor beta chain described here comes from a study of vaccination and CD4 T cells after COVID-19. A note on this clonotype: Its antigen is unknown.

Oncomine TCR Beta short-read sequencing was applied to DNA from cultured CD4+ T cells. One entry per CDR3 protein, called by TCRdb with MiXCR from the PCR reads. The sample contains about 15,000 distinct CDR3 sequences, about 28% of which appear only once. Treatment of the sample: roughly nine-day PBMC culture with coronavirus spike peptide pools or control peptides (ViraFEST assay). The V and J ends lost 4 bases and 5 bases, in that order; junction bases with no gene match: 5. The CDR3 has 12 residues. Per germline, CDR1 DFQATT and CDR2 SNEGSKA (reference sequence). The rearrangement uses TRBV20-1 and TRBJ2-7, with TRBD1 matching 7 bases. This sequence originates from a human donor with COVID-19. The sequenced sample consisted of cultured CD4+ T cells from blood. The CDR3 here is CSAIKGANEQYF. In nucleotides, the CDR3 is TGCAGTGCTATCAAGGGGGCCAACGAGCAGTACTTC.